Sequencing of this T cell receptor beta chain was carried out in a study of blood T cell repertoires in COVID-19. In the study overall: Acute and convalescent COVID-19 samples came from the United States, Italy and Spain. T cells, B-cell-depleted T cells, or PBMCs supplied cDNA or gDNA.

Participants had their cohort set by participant-reported clinical history. Germline CDR1 SGHVS, CDR2 FQNEAQ. V lost 5 bases to trimming and J lost 8 bases, with 21 bases between them. The CDR3 is 15 residues long. Per the study methods: Reference gene primers were amplified, and this amplification served to estimate nucleated cell counts. This table comes from immunoSEQ multiplex PCR, and its TCRdb copy is limited to in-frame clones, with some not included. The V and J calls and the clone size are those of that table, but D and trimming were determined from the DNA. The sample carries under 200,000 clones, 82% recorded once.

The sample consisted of PBMCs or T cells enriched from blood (not recorded which). The origin of this receptor is a woman aged 55-70 years with acute COVID-19. This chain joins TRBV7-8 and TRBJ1-2, with D possibly TRBD1 on 5 matching bases. CDR3 sequence (DNA): TGTGCCAGCAGCCCGGGGAGGGACCTATTAAAGGGCTACACCTTC. Its protein product is CASSPGRDLLKGYTF.